The sequence of this T cell receptor beta chain was determined in a study of T cell responses to AZD1222 COVID-19 vaccine. Profiled with immunoSEQ multiplex PCR; TCRdb holds only in-frame clones, not every one. Among about 87,000 clones, 90% were seen once, and the ten largest hold around 8%. Trimming took off 1 base at V and 5 bases at J, with 8 bases between the two ends. CDR3 length equals 13 residues. General observations from the study: Spike-wide coverage was observed for vaccine-associated CD4 TCRs, with dominant responses at 160-218 and 743-854. Close to half of all spike-specific TCRs reportedly target regions of the variants that are unmutated. Repertoires were collected only later (after the peak T cell response had occurred).

About this clone: Antigen: not known.

The clonotype comes from an adult in good health. This rearrangement joins TRBV12-3 or TRBV12-4 to TRBJ2-5, with D unresolved. The sequencing used peripheral blood, collected on day 0 of AZD1222 vaccination. CDR3 nucleotides: TGTGCCAGCAGTTTAGTAAACAGTGAGACCCAGTACTTC. Protein product: CASSLVNSETQYF.